This TCR beta chain was obtained from a study of cytomegalovirus exposure and HLA in healthy donors. Primers included in the PCR were 60 Vbeta and 13 Jbeta primers. Assay: immunoSEQ multiplex PCR; the TCRdb copy retains only in-frame clones and omits some. This repertoire includes some 70,000 clones. CDR1 is MNHEY and CDR2 is SVGAGI in the germline V gene. This CDR3 has 15 amino acids. The germline V and J ends were trimmed by 3 bases and 0 bases, with 8 bases remaining between them. The sequenced sample was PBMCs. This clonotype was sampled from a man in his forties in good health and CMV-seronegative. The chain uses TRBV6-5 and TRBJ1-4; unclear D gene. For the CDR3, the DNA is TGTGCCAGCAGTTATAATCCCTCAACTAATGAAAAACTGTTTTTT. It specifies CASSYNPSTNEKLFF.